One and the same sample provided the 9 T cell receptor beta chains below, sequenced in a study of chemoradiotherapy in HPV16-positive cancers. Clones were read by immunoSEQ multiplex PCR, and TCRdb kept only the in-frame ones, dropping some. Of tens of thousands of clones listed, more than 70% are singletons. The material was blood, obtained from a patient who underwent chemoradiotherapy. The receptors derive from a human donor with HPV-associated anogenital cancer.

The rearrangement links TRBV11-2 to TRBJ2-7, with D perhaps matching TRBD2 (5 bases). V was trimmed by 1 base and J by 3 bases, leaving 10 bases between them. CDR3 length: 14 residues. Germline V gene lookup returns CDR1 SGHAT and CDR2 FQNNGV. DNA of the CDR3: TGTGCCAGCAGCTTAGCCGGGGTGGGCTACGAGCAGTACTTC. Its translation: CASSLAGVGYEQYF.

This chain uses TRBV18 with TRBJ2-7; D ambiguous. From germline, CDR1 is KGHSH and CDR2 LQKENI. Deletions cut 5 bases from V and 0 bases from J, with 11 bases between. The CDR3 runs to 14 residues. The CDR3 sequence is CASSLAPSSYEQYF. Here the CDR3 DNA reads TGTGCCAGCTCATTGGCACCAAGCTCCTACGAGCAGTACTTC. The full variable domain, completed using reference TRBV18 and TRBJ2-7, is NAGVMQNPRHLVRRRGQEARLRCSPMKGHSHVYWYRQLPEEGLKFMVYLQKENIIDESGMPKERFSAEFPKEGPSILRIQQVVRGDSAAYFCASSLAPSSYEQYFGPGTRLTVT.

This chain joins TRBV9 and TRBJ2-5; D gene unclear. The CDR3 runs to 11 residues. Germline V gives CDR1 SGDLS, CDR2 YYNGEE. The V gene lost 0 bases and the J gene lost 3 bases, with 0 bases spanning the gap. The CDR3 nucleotides read TGTGCCAGCAGCGTAGAAGAGACCCAGTACTTC. This sequence encodes CASSVEETQYF.

The chain carries TRBV4-1 and TRBJ1-1; D is perhaps TRBD1 (6 bases). The germline V gene encodes CDR1 MGHRA and CDR2 YSYEKL. The V end was cut by 4 bases, the J end by 4 bases, with 13 bases between. The CDR3 extends over 14 amino acids. CDR3: CASSPLQGITEAFF. The DNA of the CDR3 is TGCGCCAGCAGCCCTCTGCAGGGGATCACTGAAGCTTTCTTT.

The chain joins TRBV25-1 to TRBJ2-3, with TRBD2 identical over 11 bases. The J segment lost 8 bases and the V segment lost 6 bases, leaving 1 base of the junction unmatched. Germline V gene data show CDR1 as MGHDK and CDR2 as SYGVNS. This CDR3 comprises 12 residues. In DNA, the CDR3 is TGTGCCAGCAGCACTAGCGGGAGTACGCAGTATTTT. Its protein product is CASSTSGSTQYF.

This chain uses TRBV4-1 with TRBJ1-1; D remains ambiguous. Germline CDR1 is MGHRA and CDR2 is YSYEKL. The CDR3 runs to 15 residues. Deletions cut 7 bases from V and 0 bases from J, with 15 bases between. CDR3 loop: CASTRSSGMNTEAFF. In DNA, the CDR3 is TGCGCCAGCACCCGATCCTCGGGAATGAACACTGAAGCTTTCTTT.

J is TRBJ2-7 and V is TRBV7-6; TRBD1 matches 9 bases. The germline V gene has CDR1 SGHVS and CDR2 FNYEAQ. This CDR3 spans 15 amino acids. The V and J ends lost 6 bases and 0 bases, in that order; junction bases with no gene match: 6. CDR3 region: CASSTGTGFSYEQYF. Written as DNA, the CDR3 is TGTGCCAGCAGTACCGGGACAGGGTTCTCCTACGAGCAGTACTTC.

V and J are TRBV5-1 and TRBJ1-2; TRBD1 is a possible D gene (5 bases). V shed 4 bases and J shed 1 base, with 17 bases lying between them. CDR3 length: 16 residues. Per the germline V gene, CDR1 is SGHRS and CDR2 is YFSETQ. CDR3 bases: TGCGCCAGCAGCCCAAGGAGGGGCCCTGATAACTATGGCTACACCTTC. Encoded protein: CASSPRRGPDNYGYTF.

V is TRBV7-9 and J is TRBJ2-3; 7 bases align to TRBD2. After removal of 6 bases from V and 3 bases from J, the junction contained 15 bases not matched to a gene. CDR3 length: 17 residues. Germline CDR1 SEHNR, CDR2 FQNEAQ (reference sequence). The CDR3 DNA follows: TGTGCCAGCAGTCAAGGGTCTGGCGGGAGTTTTACAGATACGCAGTATTTT. Encoded protein: CASSQGSGGSFTDTQYF.